The sequence of this T cell receptor (beta chain) was determined in a study of T cells after yellow fever vaccination. Background on the study: Fractions with few cells were prepared using SMART-Seq v4 Ultra Low Input.

Germline assignment: CDR1 ENHRY and CDR2 SYGVKD. The V end was cut by 5 bases, the J end by 2 bases, with 7 bases between. The CDR3 is 12 residues long. Via MiXCR, TCRdb re-called the 5' RACE reads, giving one row per CDR3 protein. The sample has some 160,000 distinct CDR3 sequences, around 8.5% seen once. The receptor was isolated from a man between 18 and 29 years old who received the YFV17D yellow fever vaccine. The chain uses TRBV10-3 and TRBJ2-7, with D hard to call. The sequences come from CD8+ T cells sorted from PBMCs, collected 45 days after the yellow fever booster vaccination. CDR3 sequence: CAISSDTYEQYF. The CDR3 nucleotides are TGTGCCATCAGTAGTGATACCTACGAGCAGTACTTC.